Listed below are T cell receptor beta chains from one sample, sequenced in a study of blood T cell repertoires in COVID-19. The repertoire was sequenced with immunoSEQ multiplex PCR; TCRdb's copy has only in-frame clones and lacks some. The sample lists a few hundred thousand clones, 88% occurring once. The specimen was PBMCs or T cells enriched from blood (not recorded which). The receptors were gathered from a young woman who had recovered from COVID-19. Each CDR3 is given with its conserved first and last residue. A D gene is named only where the DNA matches it firmly. Expanded clones are given a class, and other clones once, few, many or no size at all.

cdr3_length	clone_size	v_call	d_call	j_call	cdr3_nt	cdr3_aa
13	NA	TRBV29-1	NA	TRBJ1-1	TGCAGCGTTGTAAGGGACGGGACTCTAGAAGCTTTCTTT	CSVVRDGTLEAFF
13	NA	TRBV5-1	TRBD1	TRBJ1-4	TGCGCCAGCAGCTTTCAGGGGGGCGAAAAACTGTTTTTT	CASSFQGGEKLFF
15	NA	TRBV5-6	NA	TRBJ1-5	TGTGCCAGCAGCCTCCGGAGCCATAGCAATCAGCCCCAGCATTTT	CASSLRSHSNQPQHF
13	NA	TRBV10-3	TRBD1	TRBJ2-7	TGTGCCGTCGGGACAGGTAAAAACTACGAGCAGTACTTC	CAVGTGKNYEQYF
14	once	TRBV28	NA	TRBJ1-5	TGTGCCAGCCTCCCCCCGGACAGTAATCAGCCCCAGCATTTT	CASLPPDSNQPQHF
15	once	TRBV2	NA	TRBJ1-5	TGTGCCAGCAGTGTCAGACAGGTCAGCAATCAGCCCCAGCATTTT	CASSVRQVSNQPQHF
14	NA	TRBV9	TRBD2	TRBJ2-3	TGTGCCAGCAGCGTAACTAGCGGGCTCGATACGCAGTATTTT	CASSVTSGLDTQYF
14	NA	TRBV29-1	NA	TRBJ2-3	TGCAGCGTCGGTAGGGACATTAGCACAGATACGCAGTATTTT	CSVGRDISTDTQYF
16	NA	TRBV9	TRBD1	TRBJ2-4	TGTGCCAGCAGTCGGGGGACAGGGAAATCCAAAAACATTCAGTACTTC	CASSRGTGKSKNIQYF
15	NA	TRBV18	TRBD1	TRBJ1-5	TGTGCCAGCTCACCCGGGACAGGGGTAAATCAGCCCCAGCATTTT	CASSPGTGVNQPQHF
15	NA	TRBV28	NA	TRBJ1-6	TGTGCCAGCAGTTTCGCCCTCGGGGGGCAATCACCCCTCCACTTT	CASSFALGGQSPLHF
12	NA	TRBV6-5	NA	TRBJ2-7	TGTGCCAGCAGAGATATGGGGGGCGAGCAGTACTTC	CASRDMGGEQYF
16	NA	TRBV18	NA	TRBJ1-1	TGTGCCAGCTCGCCCGGAGGACCGGGGGTGAACACTGAAGCTTTCTTT	CASSPGGPGVNTEAFF
13	few	TRBV5-1	TRBD1	TRBJ2-7	TGCGCCAGCAGCTCCGGACAGGGCAGCGAGCAGTACTTC	CASSSGQGSEQYF